This TCR beta chain was found in a study of T cell responses to AZD1222 COVID-19 vaccine. Findings and caveats of the study: Spike was spanned by vaccine-associated CD4 TCRs, which were dominant at 160-218 and 743-854. Donors were mostly white British, more females; clonal diversity possibly underestimated. Of spike-specific TCRs, nearly half reportedly target regions left unmutated in variants.

V lost 1 base and J lost 2, with 8 bases in between. Germline-derived CDR1 and CDR2 are SEHNR and FQNEAQ (reference sequence). This CDR3 comprises 15 residues. Second-dose intervals of approximately 4 or approximately 12 weeks were pooled. A note on this clone: The antigen is not known.

Repertoires were generated with immunoSEQ multiplex PCR, while TCRdb's copy carries only in-frame clones and drops some. Here the sample spans 99,000 or so clones, roughly 87% being singletons. The origin of this receptor is an adult who received the AZD1222 COVID-19 vaccine. J is TRBJ2-2 and V is TRBV7-9, with D unclear. The sample consisted of peripheral blood, taken 28 days after the second AZD1222 dose. CDR3: CASSLVPGNTGELFF. CDR3 in DNA: TGTGCCAGCAGCTTAGTCCCAGGAAACACCGGGGAGCTGTTTTTT.